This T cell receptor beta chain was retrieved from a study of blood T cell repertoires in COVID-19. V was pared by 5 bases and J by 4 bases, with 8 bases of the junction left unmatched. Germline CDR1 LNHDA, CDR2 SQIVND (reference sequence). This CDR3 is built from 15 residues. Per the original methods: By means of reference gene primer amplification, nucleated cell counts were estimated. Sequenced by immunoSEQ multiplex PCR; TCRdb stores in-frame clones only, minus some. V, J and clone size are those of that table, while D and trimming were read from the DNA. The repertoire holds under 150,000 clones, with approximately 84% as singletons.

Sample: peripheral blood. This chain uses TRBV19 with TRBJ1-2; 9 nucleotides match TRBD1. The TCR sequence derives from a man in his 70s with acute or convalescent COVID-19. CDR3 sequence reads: CASSAGQGKGYGYTF. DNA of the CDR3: TGTGCCAGTAGTGCCGGACAGGGGAAGGGCTATGGCTACACCTTC.